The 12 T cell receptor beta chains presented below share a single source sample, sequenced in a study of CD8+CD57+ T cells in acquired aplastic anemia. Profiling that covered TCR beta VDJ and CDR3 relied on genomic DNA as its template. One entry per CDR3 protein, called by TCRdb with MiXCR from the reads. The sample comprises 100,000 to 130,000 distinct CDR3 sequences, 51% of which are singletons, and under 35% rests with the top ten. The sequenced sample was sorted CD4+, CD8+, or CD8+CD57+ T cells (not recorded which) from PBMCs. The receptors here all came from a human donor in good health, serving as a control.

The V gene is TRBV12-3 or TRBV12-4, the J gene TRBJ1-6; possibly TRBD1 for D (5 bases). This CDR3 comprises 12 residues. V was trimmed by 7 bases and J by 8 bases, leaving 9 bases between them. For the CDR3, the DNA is TGTGCCAGCACAGAGGGGTATTCACCCCTCCACTTT. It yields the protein CASTEGYSPLHF.

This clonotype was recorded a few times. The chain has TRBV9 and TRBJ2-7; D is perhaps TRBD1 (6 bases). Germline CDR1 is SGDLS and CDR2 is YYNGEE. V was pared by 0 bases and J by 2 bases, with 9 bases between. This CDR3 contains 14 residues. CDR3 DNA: TGTGCCAGCAGCGTAGGACAGGAGCCCTACGAGCAGTACTTC. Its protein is CASSVGQEPYEQYF.

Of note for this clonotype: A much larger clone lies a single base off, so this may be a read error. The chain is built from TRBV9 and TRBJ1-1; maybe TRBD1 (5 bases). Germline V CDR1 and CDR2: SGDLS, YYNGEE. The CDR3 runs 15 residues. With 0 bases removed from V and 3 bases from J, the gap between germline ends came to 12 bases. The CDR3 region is CASSVEVSGHTEAFF. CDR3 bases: TGTGCCAGCAGCGTAGAGGTTTCGGGGCACACTGAAGCTTTCTTT.

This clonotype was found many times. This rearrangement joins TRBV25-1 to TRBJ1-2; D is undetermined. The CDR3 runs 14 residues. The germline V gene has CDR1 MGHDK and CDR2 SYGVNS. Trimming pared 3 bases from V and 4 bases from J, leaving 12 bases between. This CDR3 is CASSEGSGFYGYTF. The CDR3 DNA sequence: TGTGCCAGCAGTGAGGGTTCGGGATTCTATGGCTACACCTTC.

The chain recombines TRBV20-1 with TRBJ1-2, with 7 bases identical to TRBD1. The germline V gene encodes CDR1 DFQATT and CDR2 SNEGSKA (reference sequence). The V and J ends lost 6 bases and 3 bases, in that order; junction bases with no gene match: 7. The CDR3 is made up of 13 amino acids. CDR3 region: CSANRGSDYGYTF. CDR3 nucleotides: TGCAGTGCAAACAGGGGTTCGGACTATGGCTACACCTTC.

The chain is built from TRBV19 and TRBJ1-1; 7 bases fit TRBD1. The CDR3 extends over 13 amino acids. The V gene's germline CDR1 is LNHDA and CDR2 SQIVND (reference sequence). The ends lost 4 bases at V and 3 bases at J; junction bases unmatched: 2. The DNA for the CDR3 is TGTGCCAGTAGTAGACAGGGTTACACTGAAGCTTTCTTT. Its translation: CASSRQGYTEAFF.

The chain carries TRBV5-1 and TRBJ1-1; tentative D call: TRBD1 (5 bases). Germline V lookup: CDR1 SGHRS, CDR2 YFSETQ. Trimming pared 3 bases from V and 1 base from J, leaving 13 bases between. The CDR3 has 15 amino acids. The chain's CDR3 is CASSSGGAKNTEAFF. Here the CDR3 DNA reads TGCGCCAGCAGCTCGGGCGGGGCTAAGAACACTGAAGCTTTCTTT.

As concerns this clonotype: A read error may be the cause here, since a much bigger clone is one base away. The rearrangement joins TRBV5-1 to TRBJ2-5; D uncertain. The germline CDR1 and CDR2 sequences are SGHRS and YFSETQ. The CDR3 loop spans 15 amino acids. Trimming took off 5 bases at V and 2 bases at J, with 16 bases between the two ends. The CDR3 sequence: CASRQSRTEQETQYF. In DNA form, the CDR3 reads TGCGCCAGCAGACAGTCGAGAACTGAGCAAGAGACCCAGTACTTC. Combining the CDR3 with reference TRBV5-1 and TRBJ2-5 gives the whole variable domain KAGVTQTPRYLIKTRGQQVTLSCSPISGHRSVSWYQQTPGQGLQFLFEYFSETQRNKGNFPGRFSGRQFSNSRSEMNVSTLELGDSALYLCASRQSRTEQETQYFGPGTRLLVL.

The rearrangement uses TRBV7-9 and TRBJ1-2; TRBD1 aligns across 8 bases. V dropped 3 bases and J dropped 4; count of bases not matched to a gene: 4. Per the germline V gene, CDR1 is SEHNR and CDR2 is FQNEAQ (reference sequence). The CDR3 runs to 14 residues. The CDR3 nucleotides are TGTGCCAGCAGCTTGGACAGGGACTTCTATGGCTACACCTTC. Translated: CASSLDRDFYGYTF.

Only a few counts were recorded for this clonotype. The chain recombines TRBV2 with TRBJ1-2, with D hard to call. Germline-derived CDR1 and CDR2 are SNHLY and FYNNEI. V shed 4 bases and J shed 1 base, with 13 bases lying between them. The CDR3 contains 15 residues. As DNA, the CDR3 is TGTGCCAGCAGTGCAATGGCTGCTCTTAACTATGGCTACACCTTC. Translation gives CASSAMAALNYGYTF.

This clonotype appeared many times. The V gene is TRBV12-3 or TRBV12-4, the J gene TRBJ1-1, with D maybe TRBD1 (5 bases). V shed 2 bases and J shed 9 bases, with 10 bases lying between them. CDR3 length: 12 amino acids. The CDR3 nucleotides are TGTGCCAGCAGTTTATTCAGGGTCAAAGCTTTCTTT. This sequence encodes CASSLFRVKAFF.

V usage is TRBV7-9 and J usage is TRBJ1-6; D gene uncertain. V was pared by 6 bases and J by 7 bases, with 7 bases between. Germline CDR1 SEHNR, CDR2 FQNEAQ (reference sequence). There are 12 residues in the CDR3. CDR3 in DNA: TGTGCCAGCAGGGTTACGAATTCACCCCTCCACTTT. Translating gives CASRVTNSPLHF.